This TCR beta chain was profiled in a study of blood T cell repertoires in COVID-19. Across the study: The origin of the acute and convalescent COVID-19 samples was the United States, Italy and Spain.

This CDR3 comprises 12 residues. Trimming removed 1 base from V and 3 bases from J, with 2 bases in between. Germline V gene sequence: CDR1 MGHRA, CDR2 YSYEKL. The data were produced by immunoSEQ multiplex PCR, yet TCRdb's version contains in-frame clones alone and is incomplete. The repertoire holds 240,000 or so clones, with approximately 86% as singletons. The TCR originated in a woman between 40 and 55 years old with acute COVID-19. The sequencing sample was made of PBMCs or T cells enriched from blood (not recorded which). This chain joins TRBV4-1 and TRBJ2-3; D is ambiguous. The CDR3: CASSQVTDTQYF. In nucleotides, the CDR3 is TGCGCCAGCAGCCAAGTAACAGATACGCAGTATTTT.